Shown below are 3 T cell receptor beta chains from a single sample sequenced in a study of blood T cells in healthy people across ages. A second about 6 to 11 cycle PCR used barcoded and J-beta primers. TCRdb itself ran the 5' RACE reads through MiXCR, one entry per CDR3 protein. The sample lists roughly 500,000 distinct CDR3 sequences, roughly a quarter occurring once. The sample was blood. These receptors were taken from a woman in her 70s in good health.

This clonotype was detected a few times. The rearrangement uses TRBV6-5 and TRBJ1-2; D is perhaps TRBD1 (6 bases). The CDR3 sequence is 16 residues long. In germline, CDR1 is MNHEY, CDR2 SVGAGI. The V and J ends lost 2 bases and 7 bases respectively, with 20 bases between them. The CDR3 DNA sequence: TGTGCCAGCAGTTACCAAACAGGGCCCTATAGGGGTGGCTACACCTTC. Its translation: CASSYQTGPYRGGYTF.

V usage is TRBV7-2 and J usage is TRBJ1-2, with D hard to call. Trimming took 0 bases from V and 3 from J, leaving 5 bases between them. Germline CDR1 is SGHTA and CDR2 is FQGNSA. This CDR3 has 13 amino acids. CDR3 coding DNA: TGTGCCAGCAGCTTAGCCAGAGACTATGGCTACACCTTC. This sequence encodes CASSLARDYGYTF.

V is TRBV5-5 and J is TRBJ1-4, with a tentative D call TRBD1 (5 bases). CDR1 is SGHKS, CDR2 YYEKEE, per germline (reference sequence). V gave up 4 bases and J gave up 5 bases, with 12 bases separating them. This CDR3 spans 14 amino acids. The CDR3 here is CASSPGWLNEKLFF. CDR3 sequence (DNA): TGTGCCAGCAGCCCAGGGTGGCTGAATGAAAAACTGTTTTTT.